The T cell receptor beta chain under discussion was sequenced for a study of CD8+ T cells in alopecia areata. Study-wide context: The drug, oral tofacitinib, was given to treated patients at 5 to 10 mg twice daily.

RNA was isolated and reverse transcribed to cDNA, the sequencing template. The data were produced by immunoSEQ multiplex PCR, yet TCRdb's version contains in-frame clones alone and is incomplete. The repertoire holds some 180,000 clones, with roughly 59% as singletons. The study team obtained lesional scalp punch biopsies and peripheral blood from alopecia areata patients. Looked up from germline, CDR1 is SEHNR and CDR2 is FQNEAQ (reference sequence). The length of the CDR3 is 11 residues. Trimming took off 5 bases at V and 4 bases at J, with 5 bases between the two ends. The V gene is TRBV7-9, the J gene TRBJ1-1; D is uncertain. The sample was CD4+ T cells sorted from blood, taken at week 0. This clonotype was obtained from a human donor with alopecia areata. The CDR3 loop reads CASSHGTEAFF. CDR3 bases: TGTGCCAGCAGCCACGGCACTGAAGCTTTCTTT.